Listed below are T cell receptor beta chains from one sample, sequenced in a study of blood T cell repertoires in COVID-19. Profiling relied on immunoSEQ multiplex PCR, and the TCRdb table lists in-frame clones only, not all of them. Of 350,000 to 450,000 clones in the sample, around 86% were seen once. Material for sequencing was peripheral blood. These receptors were obtained from a human donor in a cohort sampled during active COVID-19. Both conserved end residues are part of each CDR3. A D gene is named only where the DNA matches it firmly. Size values are once, few and many counts, or a class for expanded clones, and some rows have none.

TRBD1	TRBV19	-	TRBJ1-6	CASSGTGNWDSPLHF	TGTGCCAGTAGCGGGACAGGGAATTGGGATTCACCCCTCCACTTT
TRBD1	TRBV10-3	-	TRBJ1-4	CAISESGTGNEKLFF	TGTGCCATCAGTGAGTCGGGGACAGGGAATGAAAAACTGTTTTTT
TRBD1	TRBV7-7	-	TRBJ2-5	CASSPDRGGFRETQYF	TGTGCTAGCAGCCCCGACAGGGGGGGGTTCCGGGAGACCCAGTACTTC
TRBD2	TRBV19	-	TRBJ2-2	CASRREREVTGELFF	TGTGCCAGTAGAAGGGAGCGGGAGGTTACCGGGGAGCTGTTTTTT
-	TRBV7-2	-	TRBJ2-5	CASSPNREETQYF	TGTGCCAGCAGCCCTAACAGGGAGGAGACCCAGTACTTC
TRBD2	TRBV3-1/TRBV3-2	once	TRBJ2-3	CASSQDLAAGGGDTQYF	TGTGCCAGCAGCCAAGATCTGGCGGCGGGGGGAGGAGATACGCAGTATTTT
-	TRBV19	-	TRBJ1-3	CASNPGEGGNTIYF	TGTGCCAGCAACCCGGGCGAGGGAGGAAACACCATATATTTT
TRBD2	TRBV30	-	TRBJ2-5	CAWGLAGGWETQYF	TGTGCCTGGGGACTAGCGGGAGGGTGGGAGACCCAGTACTTC
-	TRBV2	-	TRBJ1-3	CASTLDSTPGNTIYF	TGTGCCAGCACCTTAGACTCAACCCCTGGAAACACCATATATTTT
-	TRBV7-9	few	TRBJ2-7	CASSLRDTAQEQYF	TGTGCCAGCAGCCTTCGGGACACCGCCCAGGAGCAGTACTTC
TRBD1	TRBV28	-	TRBJ2-7	CASSLTGDFYEQYF	TGTGCCAGCAGTTTGACAGGGGACTTCTACGAGCAGTACTTC
TRBD2	TRBV10-3	-	TRBJ2-3	CAIRSGGARDTQYF	TGTGCCATCAGGAGCGGGGGGGCCAGAGATACGCAGTATTTT
-	TRBV28	-	TRBJ2-5	CASTLQSWAQETQYF	TGTGCCAGCACCCTACAAAGCTGGGCACAAGAGACCCAGTACTTC
TRBD1	TRBV5-1	many	TRBJ2-2	CASSWTGAGTGELFF	TGCGCCAGCAGCTGGACAGGGGCGGGCACCGGGGAGCTGTTTTTT